These 24 T cell receptor beta chains came from one sample sequenced in a study of PD-1 blockade in classical Hodgkin lymphoma. Measured with immunoSEQ multiplex PCR; TCRdb has only the in-frame clones, and not every one. The sample includes more than 90,000 clones, 81% of them seen just once. Each patient experienced a relapse that followed autologous stem cell transplantation, and brentuximab vedotin exposure varied. The sequencing here drew on peripheral blood mononuclear cells (PBMCs), taken before the second cycle of nivolumab. Receptors originate from a human donor with classical Hodgkin lymphoma.

DNA for the CDR3: TGTGCCAGCAGTGACATTGGGACAGGGGGGGATCAGCCCCAGCATTTT. This translates into CASSDIGTGGDQPQHF. This chain connects TRBV2 to TRBJ1-5; TRBD1 agrees at 11 bases. Germline V gives CDR1 SNHLY, CDR2 FYNNEI. The CDR3 is 16 amino acids. Germline trimming cut 3 bases from V and 5 bases from J; bases unmatched to any gene: 6.

The chain recombines TRBV2 with TRBJ2-2; D unresolved. V lost 4 bases and J 5 bases, leaving 8 bases between the germline ends. CDR1 and CDR2 from the germline V gene are SNHLY and FYNNEI. The CDR3 totals 13 residues. The DNA for the CDR3 is TGTGCCAGCAGTGGGCTTCTGACCGGGGAGCTGTTTTTT. Amino acid sequence: CASSGLLTGELFF.

This clone was counted once. This chain uses TRBV6-1 with TRBJ1-5; maybe TRBD1 (5 bases). The germline gives CDR1 MNHNS, CDR2 SASEGT. The CDR3 is made up of 15 amino acids. The V end lost 4 bases, the J end lost 7 bases, and 17 bases lay between the germline ends. In DNA form, the CDR3 reads TGTGCCAGCAGTGGGTTGACAGCTACCTACCAGCCCCAGCATTTT. This codes for CASSGLTATYQPQHF.

The V gene is TRBV7-2, the J gene TRBJ1-2; D is undetermined. The CDR3 is 13 amino acids. V shed 5 bases and J shed 8 bases, with 15 bases lying between them. The germline V gene encodes CDR1 SGHTA and CDR2 FQGNSA. CDR3 nucleotide sequence: TGTGCCAGCAGCCCTGGCCCCTTGGGGGGCTACACCTTC. Translation gives CASSPGPLGGYTF.

V is TRBV2 and J is TRBJ2-7; 9 bases line up with TRBD1. V was pared by 4 bases and J by 3 bases, with 4 bases of the junction left unmatched. This CDR3 comprises 14 residues. CDR1 and CDR2 from the germline V gene are SNHLY and FYNNEI. The CDR3 DNA reads as TGTGCCAGCAGTGTCCGGGACAGGGTCTACGAGCAGTACTTC. Translated: CASSVRDRVYEQYF.

The chain employs TRBV5-1 and TRBJ2-2; no clear D. The germline CDR1 and CDR2 sequences are SGHRS and YFSETQ. The ends were cut back, 1 base at V and 3 bases at J, with 13 bases in the middle. CDR3 length: 16 residues. The CDR3 DNA reads as TGCGCCAGCAGCTTGAGGATTCAGACTTACACCGGGGAGCTGTTTTTT. It translates to CASSLRIQTYTGELFF.

There are a few counts of this clone. The chain employs TRBV30 and TRBJ1-1, with D possibly being TRBD1 (6 bases). Trimming removed 0 bases from V and 7 bases from J, with 12 bases in between. Germline-derived CDR1 and CDR2 are GTSNPN and SVGIG (reference sequence). The CDR3 sequence is 13 residues long. CDR3 nucleotides: TGTGCCTGGAGTGTAGGGGGGTCGGTTGAAGCTTTCTTT. This sequence encodes CAWSVGGSVEAFF.

The genes are TRBV28 and TRBJ1-1; D remains unclear. Germline CDR1 and CDR2: MDHEN and SYDVKM. Trimming cost V 5 bases and J 6 bases, with 10 bases left between them. The CDR3 contains 12 residues. Here the CDR3 reads CASSPILPEAFF. The CDR3 DNA reads TGTGCCAGCAGTCCAATACTTCCTGAAGCTTTCTTT.

The CDR3 DNA is TGTGCCAGCAGCTTGGATTCCGGGCCCCAGCATTTT. It codes for CASSLDSGPQHF. The V and J genes are TRBV5-4 and TRBJ1-5, with D uncertain. Germline lookup yields CDR1 SGHNT and CDR2 YYREEE (reference sequence). CDR3 size: 12 residues. Trimming took 0 bases from V and 9 from J, leaving 7 bases between them.

V usage is TRBV5-6 and J usage is TRBJ2-5; D is perhaps TRBD2 (6 bases). This CDR3 is built from 14 residues. Trimming took 4 bases from V and 5 from J, leaving 15 bases between them. Per the germline V gene, CDR1 is SGHDT and CDR2 is YYEEEE. DNA for the CDR3: TGTGCCAGCAGCGCGGTGGGGACTTCGGAGACCCAGTACTTC. Its protein product is CASSAVGTSETQYF.

The rearrangement joins TRBV21-1 to TRBJ1-5; TRBD1 is the table's D call, not checked against the DNA. TRBV21-1 corresponds to a pseudogene. The CDR3 is 17 residues long. The CDR3 spells CASSKMDRTNPNQPQHF. The CDR3, as DNA: TGTGCCAGCAGCAAAATGGACAGGACAAACCCCAATCAGCCCCAGCATTTT.

This clone was counted a few times. This chain connects TRBV28 to TRBJ2-3; no clear D gene. Germline V gene lookup returns CDR1 MDHEN and CDR2 SYDVKM. V was cut by 6 bases and J by 0 bases, with 10 bases left in between. This CDR3 comprises 14 residues. CDR3 sequence: CASREGTSTDTQYF. The CDR3 bases are TGTGCCAGCAGAGAAGGAACTAGCACAGATACGCAGTATTTT.

Written as DNA, the CDR3 is TGCAGCGTGGGGGCCAGTCCCTACGAGCAGTACTTC. Translated: CSVGASPYEQYF. V usage is TRBV29-1 and J usage is TRBJ2-7, with D maybe TRBD1 (6 bases). Trimming removed 6 bases at V and 2 bases at J, with 11 bases between. The CDR3 is 12 residues long. The germline V gene has CDR1 SQVTM and CDR2 ANQGSEA.

This clone appeared a few times. The gene calls are TRBV6-5 and TRBJ2-5; no clear D. Per the germline V gene, CDR1 is MNHEY and CDR2 is SVGAGI. The CDR3 sequence is 11 residues long. The V and J ends lost 2 bases and 5 bases respectively, with 3 bases between them. The CDR3 loop is CASSYGETQYF. The CDR3 nucleotides are TGTGCCAGCAGTTACGGGGAGACCCAGTACTTC.

The chain is built from TRBV5-4 and TRBJ1-2; D is ambiguous. The CDR3 spans 12 residues. Germline CDR1 is SGHNT and CDR2 is YYREEE (reference sequence). V was trimmed by 5 bases and J by 0 bases, leaving 5 bases between them. The CDR3 sequence: CASRASNYGYTF. The CDR3 nucleotides read TGTGCCAGCAGGGCTTCTAACTATGGCTACACCTTC.

The CDR3 loop is CASSFSTANYGYTF. CDR3 sequence (DNA): TGTGCCAGCAGTTTTAGTACAGCTAACTATGGCTACACCTTC. J is TRBJ1-2 and V is TRBV28; no clear D. With 3 bases removed from V and 0 bases from J, the gap between germline ends came to 8 bases. Per the germline V gene, CDR1 is MDHEN and CDR2 is SYDVKM. The CDR3 is made up of 14 amino acids.

This clone was recorded once. The rearrangement links TRBV4-1 to TRBJ2-1, with D perhaps matching TRBD1 or TRBD2 (6 bases each). The CDR3 length is 16 residues. Germline CDR1 MGHRA, CDR2 YSYEKL. The V end lost 4 bases, the J end lost 2 bases, and 15 bases lay between the germline ends. DNA of the CDR3: TGCGCCAGCAGCCCCGACCGTGGGGGGCCCTACAATGAGCAGTTCTTC. This codes for CASSPDRGGPYNEQFF.

CDR3 DNA sequence: TGTGCCATCAGTGATGATTTCTTAGGAGAAAAACTGTTTTTT. Translating it yields CAISDDFLGEKLFF. The chain uses TRBV10-3 and TRBJ1-4; D is ambiguous. Germline CDR1 and CDR2: ENHRY and SYGVKD. The V gene lost 3 bases and the J gene lost 8 bases, with 13 bases spanning the gap. There are 14 residues in the CDR3.

This clone came up many times. The chain joins TRBV28 to TRBJ2-7, with D perhaps TRBD2 (5 bases). V shed 6 bases and J shed 4 bases, with 19 bases lying between them. The CDR3 loop spans 15 amino acids. Germline assignment: CDR1 MDHEN and CDR2 SYDVKM. CDR3 bases: TGTGCCAGCAGGCCAACGGGAAGGAGTAAGTACGAGCAGTACTTC. It encodes CASRPTGRSKYEQYF.

The J gene is TRBJ2-6, the V gene TRBV29-1; 11 bases align to TRBD1. Germline V CDR1 and CDR2: SQVTM, ANQGSEA. CDR3 length equals 17 residues. V shed 3 bases and J 2 bases; nucleotides not matched to a gene: 6. This chain's CDR3 is CSVEDRGPVAGANVLTF. The CDR3 DNA sequence: TGCAGCGTTGAGGACAGGGGGCCGGTGGCTGGGGCCAACGTCCTGACTTTC.

The rearrangement joins TRBV7-9 to TRBJ2-7; D is uncertain. CDR1 is SEHNR and CDR2 is FQNEAQ in the germline V gene (reference sequence). The CDR3 has 11 residues. Between the trimmed V and J ends, which lost 1 base and 9 bases, there was a span of 7 bases. The DNA of the CDR3 is TGTGCCAGCAGCTTAGAATCGGGGCAGTACTTC. It yields the protein CASSLESGQYF.

V is TRBV2 and J is TRBJ1-4, with D possibly matching TRBD1 (6 bases). This CDR3 spans 13 amino acids. Germline values: CDR1 SNHLY, CDR2 FYNNEI. V lost 8 bases to trimming and J lost 5 bases, with 12 bases between them. CDR3 nucleotide sequence: TGTGCCAGCGGGGGCGCGGGAAATGAAAAACTGTTTTTT. Encoded protein: CASGGAGNEKLFF.

The rearrangement uses TRBV6-6 and TRBJ1-1; D gene unclear. CDR3 length: 14 residues. Germline V lookup: CDR1 MNHNY, CDR2 SVGAGI (reference sequence). V lost 8 bases and J 1 base, leaving 14 bases between the germline ends. CDR3 protein: CASGQSIGNTEAFF. As DNA, the CDR3 is TGTGCCAGCGGCCAAAGCATAGGGAACACTGAAGCTTTCTTT.

The genes are TRBV20-1 and TRBJ2-1; no clear D gene. The length of the CDR3 is 11 residues. The germline CDR1 and CDR2 sequences are DFQATT and SNEGSKA (reference sequence). V gave up 2 bases and J gave up 8 bases, with 7 bases separating them. CDR3 amino acids: CSARMGDEQFF. CDR3 nucleotides: TGCAGTGCTAGAATGGGTGATGAGCAGTTCTTC.